Each of the 25 T cell receptor beta chains below was sequenced from the same sample in a study of Ad26.COV2.S vaccination and SARS-CoV-2 variants. Treatment reported: some 20 received Ad26.COV2.S at low or high dose, single or two shots; five or six received placebo; per-sample allocation not given. Vaccine and placebo recipients were sampled on day 63 after the first injection. The protocol was immunoSEQ multiplex PCR, while the TCRdb copy is restricted to in-frame clones and leaves out a portion. Of under 300,000 clones listed, 87% are singletons. Sequences were derived from peripheral blood, sampled in a trial of Ad26.COV2.S vaccine versus placebo. Every receptor here comes from a person aged 18 to 65 who received the Ad26.COV2.S COVID-19 vaccine or a placebo.

This clone showed up just a few times. CDR3 in amino acids: CASSQTGTVSGNTIYF. DNA for the CDR3: TGCGCCAGCAGCCAAACCGGGACAGTCTCTGGAAACACCATATATTTT. This chain links TRBV4-3 with TRBJ1-3, with 7 bases aligning to TRBD1. V was pared by 2 bases and J by 0 bases, with 4 bases of the junction left unmatched. The germline V gene encodes CDR1 LGHNA and CDR2 YSLEER. This CDR3 has 16 amino acids.

The chain has TRBV5-1 and TRBJ2-7; unclear D gene. The CDR3 runs 16 residues. Germline assignment: CDR1 SGHRS and CDR2 YFSETQ. Trimming left V 0 bases short and J 3 bases short, with 16 bases between. CDR3 region: CASSLEGPQVVYEQYF. The CDR3 DNA is TGCGCCAGCAGCTTGGAAGGGCCCCAGGTCGTCTACGAGCAGTACTTC. The whole variable domain, filled in from reference TRBV5-1 and TRBJ2-7, reads KAGVTQTPRYLIKTRGQQVTLSCSPISGHRSVSWYQQTPGQGLQFLFEYFSETQRNKGNFPGRFSGRQFSNSRSEMNVSTLELGDSALYLCASSLEGPQVVYEQYFGPGTRLTVT.

This clone was seen more than once but under ten times. V usage is TRBV6-6 and J usage is TRBJ1-2, with 12 bases aligning to TRBD1. This CDR3 comprises 14 residues. J lost 8 bases, V lost 7 bases, and 8 bases had no gene match. Per germline, CDR1 MNHNY and CDR2 SVGAGI (reference sequence). The CDR3, as DNA: TGTGCCAGCATTGGGACAGGGGGCGTGGACGGCTACACCTTC. Protein product: CASIGTGGVDGYTF.

The chain recombines TRBV9 with TRBJ2-7, with D perhaps being TRBD1 or TRBD2 (5 bases each). The CDR3 runs to 14 residues. V was trimmed by 6 bases and J by 2 bases, leaving 15 bases between them. Germline V gene lookup returns CDR1 SGDLS and CDR2 YYNGEE. CDR3 nucleotides: TGTGCCAGCAACGATCGGGGCTCGACCTACGAGCAGTACGTC. Translating gives CASNDRGSTYEQYV.

The chain carries TRBV6-5 and TRBJ2-7, with a weak D call TRBD2 (7 bases). Trimming took off 6 bases at V and 11 bases at J, with 17 bases between the two ends. Germline V gives CDR1 MNHEY, CDR2 SVGAGI. The CDR3 sequence is 12 residues long. The CDR3 DNA reads TGTGCCAGCAGAAAGGGGGGGGCAGGGGAGTACTTC. Translating gives CASRKGGAGEYF.

The genes are TRBV24-1 and TRBJ1-1; TRBD1 agrees at 8 bases. Germline V gene sequence: CDR1 KGHDR, CDR2 SFDVKD. There are 15 residues in the CDR3. V shed 10 bases and J 3 bases; nucleotides not matched to a gene: 12. The CDR3 region has the DNA TGTGCCACGAGCGGGACAGGCCTCTATGACACTGAAGCTTTCTTT. Residues: CATSGTGLYDTEAFF.

The CDR3 DNA follows: TGTGCCAGCAACCAGAGGGGTAGCACAGATACGCAGTATTTT. This codes for CASNQRGSTDTQYF. V and J are TRBV21-1 and TRBJ2-3. TRBV21-1 is assigned pseudogene status. The CDR3 is 14 amino acids.

There are a few counts of this clone. Different DNA sequences within this sample yield the same CDR3. The chain uses TRBV6-5 and TRBJ1-5; D call uncertain. The CDR3 totals 14 residues. The V gene lost 3 bases and the J gene lost 2 bases, with 8 bases spanning the gap. Looked up from germline, CDR1 is MNHEY and CDR2 is SVGAGI. The CDR3 coding sequence is TGTGCCAGCAGTTATAGTCTGGGCAATCAGCCCCAGCATTTT. Amino acid sequence: CASSYSLGNQPQHF.

The rearrangement uses TRBV24-1 and TRBJ2-1; 9 bases agree with TRBD2. The CDR3 has 19 residues. Germline V lookup: CDR1 KGHDR, CDR2 SFDVKD. V lost 4 bases, J lost 0 bases, and 12 bases stayed unmatched. The CDR3: CATSERPTSGGSSYNEQFF. The CDR3 DNA reads TGTGCCACCAGTGAACGACCGACTAGCGGAGGGAGCTCCTACAATGAGCAGTTCTTC.

J is TRBJ2-1 and V is TRBV9; D gene uncertain. Per germline, CDR1 SGDLS and CDR2 YYNGEE. V was trimmed by 0 bases and J by 8 bases, leaving 12 bases between them. The CDR3 consists of 14 residues. The CDR3 loop is CASSVVEYSDEQFF. In DNA, the CDR3 is TGTGCCAGCAGCGTAGTTGAATACAGCGATGAGCAGTTCTTC.

The CDR3 DNA is TGTGCCAGCAGCTTCGGACAGGGCCAATGGACGCAGTATTTT. It codes for CASSFGQGQWTQYF. This chain uses TRBV11-3 with TRBJ2-3; 8 bases are a match to TRBD1. V was clipped by 3 bases and J by 9 bases; unmatched bases: 8. CDR1 and CDR2 from the germline V gene are SGHNT and YENEEA. The CDR3 is made up of 14 amino acids.

The genes are TRBV7-3 and TRBJ2-2; D perhaps matches TRBD2 (5 bases). The V end was cut by 6 bases, the J end by 0 bases, with 14 bases between. Germline CDR1 reads SGHTA; CDR2 reads FQGTGA. The CDR3 runs 16 residues. The DNA for the CDR3 is TGTGCCAGCAGTCGACGGGGTACTTCGAACACCGGGGAGCTGTTTTTT. Translation: CASSRRGTSNTGELFF.

The genes are TRBV7-2 and TRBJ1-2; no clear D. Trimming removed 5 bases at V and 8 bases at J, with 15 bases between. This CDR3 has 13 amino acids. The germline CDR1 and CDR2 sequences are SGHTA and FQGNSA. The CDR3: CASSLPTGLGYTF. Written as DNA, the CDR3 is TGTGCCAGCAGCCTCCCTACCGGGCTGGGCTACACCTTC.

Only a few counts were recorded for this clone. The chain carries TRBV4-1 and TRBJ2-2, with D maybe TRBD1 (5 bases). Germline-derived CDR1 and CDR2 are MGHRA and YSYEKL. This CDR3 is 16 amino acids long. V lost 0 bases to trimming and J lost 4 bases, with 12 bases between them. CDR3 nucleotide sequence: TGCGCCAGCAGCCAAGAGGAGAAGGGGTTCACCGGGGAGCTGTTTTTT. Protein: CASSQEEKGFTGELFF.

This rearrangement joins TRBV7-8 to TRBJ2-3; D call uncertain. The V gene lost 5 bases and the J gene lost 3 bases, with 6 bases spanning the gap. Per the germline V gene, CDR1 is SGHVS and CDR2 is FQNEAQ. The CDR3 has 12 residues. Written as DNA, the CDR3 is TGTGCCAGCAGCCTAGGAACAGATACGCAGTATTTT. The encoded protein is CASSLGTDTQYF.

The rearrangement uses TRBV7-8 and TRBJ1-2; 8 bases are shared with TRBD1. V gave up 5 bases and J gave up 0 bases; unmatched junction bases: 5. The germline gives CDR1 SGHVS, CDR2 FQNEAQ. The CDR3 contains 15 residues. The CDR3 protein is CASSTRTGPNYGYTF. The CDR3 DNA sequence: TGTGCCAGCAGCACTAGGACAGGGCCTAACTATGGCTACACCTTC.

V gene TRBV6-4 combines with J gene TRBJ2-7, with D uncertain. The length of the CDR3 is 14 residues. From germline, CDR1 is MRHNA and CDR2 SNTAGT. The V gene lost 5 bases and the J gene lost 4 bases, with 15 bases spanning the gap. CDR3 bases: TGTGCCAGCAGTTTTGTAAGGAAAAATTACGAGCAGTACGTC. This codes for CASSFVRKNYEQYV.

The J gene is TRBJ1-2, the V gene TRBV5-1; TRBD1 aligns across 7 bases. The CDR3 sequence is 15 residues long. Trimming at V came to 1 base and at J to 4 bases, leaving 7 bases not matched to a gene. Germline V gives CDR1 SGHRS, CDR2 YFSETQ. In nucleotides, the CDR3 is TGCGCCAGCAGCTTGCGACAGGGTGGTCCCTATGGCTACACCTTC. This sequence encodes CASSLRQGGPYGYTF. Together with reference TRBV5-1 and TRBJ1-2, the CDR3 gives the full variable domain: KAGVTQTPRYLIKTRGQQVTLSCSPISGHRSVSWYQQTPGQGLQFLFEYFSETQRNKGNFPGRFSGRQFSNSRSEMNVSTLELGDSALYLCASSLRQGGPYGYTFGSGTRLTVV.

The V call is TRBV6-2 or TRBV6-3, the J call TRBJ1-2; weak D call: TRBD1 (5 bases). The CDR3 covers 14 residues. Trimming left V 5 bases short and J 7 bases short, with 17 bases between. CDR1 is MNHEY, CDR2 SVGEGT, per germline. The CDR3 sequence is CASSPVGQYLGYTF. DNA of the CDR3: TGTGCCAGCAGTCCGGTGGGGCAATATCTTGGCTACACCTTC.

The chain combines TRBV9 with TRBJ2-1; 12 bases match TRBD2. CDR3 length: 16 residues. Germline CDR1 and CDR2: SGDLS and YYNGEE. Germline trimming cut 2 bases from V and 9 bases from J; bases unmatched to any gene: 9. The CDR3 nucleotides read TGTGCCAGCAGCGTTCGACTAGCGGGAGAAAACGCTGAGCAGTTCTTC. Translated, it gives CASSVRLAGENAEQFF.

This chain links TRBV23-1 with TRBJ2-1; TRBD1 is a possible D gene (8 bases). TRBV23-1 is given ORF status, its function remaining uncertain. V gave up 2 bases and J gave up 1 base, with 27 bases separating them. The CDR3 extends over 21 amino acids. The CDR3 sequence is CASSQNPILGQGGNSYNEQFF. Here the CDR3 DNA reads TGCGCCAGCAGTCAAAACCCAATACTCGGACAGGGAGGGAATTCCTACAATGAGCAGTTCTTC.

The chain has TRBV5-4 and TRBJ2-7; 7 bases align to TRBD1. Germline V lookup: CDR1 SGHNT, CDR2 YYREEE (reference sequence). CDR3 length: 14 residues. J lost 4 bases, V lost 2 bases, and 6 bases had no gene match. The CDR3 is CASSFRDRDYEQYF. CDR3 sequence (DNA): TGTGCCAGCAGCTTCCGGGACAGAGATTACGAGCAGTACTTC.

The rearrangement joins TRBV4-2 to TRBJ2-5, with a weak D call TRBD2 (7 bases). The V gene's germline CDR1 is LGHNA and CDR2 YNFKEQ. The CDR3 covers 16 residues. V was shortened by 2 bases and J by 2 bases, with 15 bases between the two germline ends. This CDR3 is CASSQSGAGAQETQYF. The CDR3, as DNA: TGTGCCAGCAGCCAATCGGGGGCGGGGGCTCAAGAGACCCAGTACTTC.

V is TRBV5-1 and J is TRBJ1-4; no clear D. There are 13 residues in the CDR3. The V and J ends lost 5 bases and 2 bases respectively, with 7 bases between them. The germline V gene encodes CDR1 SGHRS and CDR2 YFSETQ. The CDR3 loop is CASSGTTNEKLFF. The CDR3 coding sequence is TGCGCCAGCAGTGGTACGACTAATGAAAAACTGTTTTTT.

The V call is TRBV2, the J call TRBJ2-7, with D perhaps matching TRBD1 (5 bases). Deletions cut 5 bases from V and 0 bases from J, with 11 bases between. CDR3 length: 14 amino acids. Germline CDR1 is SNHLY and CDR2 is FYNNEI. The CDR3 nucleotides are TGTGCCAGCAGTAGAGAGACAGTCTCCTACGAGCAGTACTTC. Amino acids: CASSRETVSYEQYF.